One TCR beta chain is described in this entry. Antigen: not known. The sample belongs to a study of T-cell memory formation after mild COVID-19. V lost 2 bases, J lost 4 bases, and 10 bases stayed unmatched. The CDR3 has 16 amino acids. Germline-derived CDR1 and CDR2 are DFQATT and SNEGSKA (reference sequence). Libraries for TCRalpha and TCRbeta carried sample barcodes and unique molecular identifiers via 5'RACE. TCRdb used MiXCR to reprocess the 5' RACE reads, holding one entry per CDR3 protein. The table shows about 470,000 distinct CDR3 sequences, with around a sixth occurring only once. General observations from the study: Nothing confirmed that second-wave clones peaking on day 37 were specific for SARS-CoV-2. Some SARS-CoV-2-responding clones were already detected in memory before infection.

V and J are TRBV20-1 and TRBJ2-1; 8 bases match TRBD1. The receptor's source is an adult woman who had mild COVID-19 (a few samples of this study predate the infection). Cell type and time point are not known. Sequencing used PBMCs or a T cell subset sorted from them (not recorded which). The DNA for the CDR3 is TGCAGTGCTAGACCTTTTCCTCAGGGGGCATACAATGAGCAGTTCTTC. It yields the protein CSARPFPQGAYNEQFF.